The 20 T cell receptor beta chains in this list originate from one sample, sequenced in a study of shared clonotypes between healthy human individuals (dated by TCRdb to the early 2020s). Preparation of the library involved the immunoSEQ multiplex PCR assay. Held by TCRdb, this immuneACCESS table contains in-frame sequences only and omits some clones. Under half of the omission traces to an unresolved V gene where checked; the cause of the rest is unknown. The sample has about 1.1 million clones on record, about 72% of them singletons. The ten largest clones add up to about 0.94% of the sample. Material for sequencing was memory CD4+ T cells from PBMCs. This specimen's cell subset or site label, interpreted: CD45RA-negative fraction. The receptors come from a man aged 18 to 35 in good health. Some clones in this sample may be carry-over from other donors' samples.

The CDR3 sequence is CASSAGTASQETQYF. The CDR3 bases are TGCGCCAGCAGCGCAGGGACAGCCAGCCAAGAGACCCAGTACTTC. The V call is TRBV5-1, the J call TRBJ2-5; 7 bases align to TRBD1. Germline CDR1 and CDR2: SGHRS and YFSETQ. Germline trimming cut 4 bases from V and 1 base from J; bases unmatched to any gene: 7. CDR3 size: 15 residues.

The chain joins TRBV5-1 to TRBJ2-1; TRBD2 agrees at 7 bases. The CDR3 has 17 amino acids. J was trimmed by 0 bases and V by 4 bases; bases with no gene match: 10. CDR1 and CDR2 (germline): SGHRS, YFSETQ. CDR3 in amino acids: CASSRRASGVSYNEQFF. Here the CDR3 DNA reads TGCGCCAGCAGCCGGCGGGCTAGCGGAGTCTCCTACAATGAGCAGTTCTTC.

The rearrangement uses TRBV7-2 and TRBJ2-3, with D uncertain. Germline lookup yields CDR1 SGHTA and CDR2 FQGNSA. The CDR3 runs 15 residues. Trimming shortened V by 3 bases and J by 2 bases, and 12 bases separated the two germline ends. The CDR3 DNA reads as TGTGCCAGCAGCTTCGGCGTGGGATCCACAGATACGCAGTATTTT. This codes for CASSFGVGSTDTQYF.

In this sample, this clone turned up once. This rearrangement joins TRBV6-6 to TRBJ1-3, with 7 positions matching TRBD1. The J segment lost 0 bases and the V segment lost 6 bases, leaving 8 bases of the junction unmatched. The CDR3 loop spans 16 amino acids. Germline assignment: CDR1 MNHNY and CDR2 SVGAGI (reference sequence). The CDR3 DNA sequence: TGTGCCAGCAGCTCGACAGGGATATACTCTGGAAACACCATATATTTT. Its translation is CASSSTGIYSGNTIYF.

This clone was detected a few times. The gene calls are TRBV2 and TRBJ2-7; no clear D gene. V dropped 4 bases and J dropped 7 bases, with 8 bases sitting between them. The CDR3 runs to 11 residues. Germline lookup yields CDR1 SNHLY and CDR2 FYNNEI. CDR3 in DNA: TGTGCCAGCAGTGTAGAGTGGGAGCAGTACTTC. The encoded protein is CASSVEWEQYF.

This chain joins TRBV25-1 and TRBJ2-5; possible D gene TRBD2, 6 bases. Trimming left V 4 bases short and J 2 bases short, with 14 bases between. CDR3 length: 15 residues. Looked up from germline, CDR1 is MGHDK and CDR2 is SYGVNS. The CDR3 DNA sequence: TGTGCCAGCAGTGGCCTCGCGGGGAGTCAAGAGACCCAGTACTTC. Encoded protein: CASSGLAGSQETQYF.

The rearrangement joins TRBV28 to TRBJ2-7, with TRBD1 identical over 8 bases. The CDR3 covers 15 residues. Germline V gene sequence: CDR1 MDHEN, CDR2 SYDVKM. Trimming took 3 bases from V and 1 from J; bases not matched to a gene: 5. This CDR3 is CASSLPGGNSYEQYF. For the CDR3, the DNA is TGTGCCAGCAGTTTGCCAGGGGGCAATTCCTACGAGCAGTACTTC.

The V gene is TRBV19, the J gene TRBJ1-1; D is ambiguous. The V end lost 8 bases, the J end lost 11 bases, and 18 bases lay between the germline ends. This CDR3 is 12 amino acids long. Germline V gene lookup returns CDR1 LNHDA and CDR2 SQIVND (reference sequence). As DNA, the CDR3 is TGTGCCAGTCCGGACGGCTCTGGCCTCGCTTTCTTT. It specifies CASPDGSGLAFF.

This chain's CDR3 is CASGLWQSQETQYF. CDR3 sequence (DNA): TGTGCTAGTGGTTTATGGCAGAGCCAAGAGACCCAGTACTTC. V usage is TRBV12-5 and J usage is TRBJ2-5; D remains unclear. The V and J ends lost 3 bases and 1 base respectively, with 9 bases between them. The germline V gene encodes CDR1 LGHNT and CDR2 FRNRAP. The CDR3 consists of 14 residues.

This chain connects TRBV6-6 to TRBJ2-5, with 9 bases aligning to TRBD2. Germline CDR1 reads MNHNY; CDR2 reads SVGAGI (reference sequence). Trimming took 4 bases from V and 9 from J; bases not matched to a gene: 3. CDR3 length: 12 residues. CDR3 coding DNA: TGTGCCAGCAGTTCCGGCGGGGGGGCCCAGTACTTC. This codes for CASSSGGGAQYF.

CDR3 DNA sequence: TGTGCCAGCAGCTTAGAAGGTCAAAGGTCCAATGAGCAGTTCTTC. Translated: CASSLEGQRSNEQFF. The genes are TRBV7-2 and TRBJ2-1; D is unclear. This CDR3 region has 15 residues. Trimming pared 1 base from V and 6 bases from J, leaving 13 bases between. The germline CDR1 and CDR2 sequences are SGHTA and FQGNSA.

A single count supports this clone. This chain links TRBV5-8 with TRBJ2-2; D remains ambiguous. Trimming stripped 5 bases from V and 1 base from J, with 18 bases between. Germline assignment: CDR1 SGHTS and CDR2 YDEGEE. This CDR3 has 17 residues. This CDR3 is CASSLLKVSENTGELFF. CDR3 DNA sequence: TGTGCCAGCAGTCTCCTTAAGGTGTCAGAGAACACCGGGGAGCTGTTTTTT.

This clone has a handful of counts. This chain uses TRBV4-1 with TRBJ2-3; TRBD2 matches at 11 bases. CDR3 size: 16 residues. Germline trimming cut 1 base from V and 7 bases from J; bases unmatched to any gene: 7. Germline assignment: CDR1 MGHRA and CDR2 YSYEKL. CDR3 sequence reads: CASSQGELAGAYTQYF. CDR3 coding DNA: TGCGCCAGCAGCCAAGGAGAACTAGCGGGAGCATATACGCAGTATTTT.

The V and J genes are TRBV28 and TRBJ2-5; 10 bases match TRBD2. Germline values: CDR1 MDHEN, CDR2 SYDVKM. V shed 6 bases and J 2 bases; nucleotides not matched to a gene: 6. This CDR3 comprises 15 residues. CDR3 amino acids: CASSPGTSVQETQYF. The DNA for the CDR3 is TGTGCCAGCAGCCCCGGGACTAGCGTTCAAGAGACCCAGTACTTC.

This clone was seen ten or more times. CDR3 residues: CASSLKQGKGTEAFF. The CDR3 DNA follows: TGTGCCAGCTCACTAAAACAGGGAAAAGGCACTGAAGCTTTCTTT. This chain connects TRBV18 to TRBJ1-1, with D tentatively TRBD1 (6 bases). V dropped 4 bases and J dropped 4 bases, with 16 bases sitting between them. The CDR3 sequence is 15 residues long. From germline, CDR1 is KGHSH and CDR2 LQKENI.

The J gene is TRBJ2-7, the V gene TRBV5-4; D is possibly TRBD1 (5 bases). V was trimmed by 2 bases and J by 2 bases, leaving 8 bases between them. Germline assignment: CDR1 SGHNT and CDR2 YYREEE (reference sequence). This CDR3 has 13 amino acids. In DNA, the CDR3 is TGTGCCAGCAGCTTAGGGGTTCCCTACGAGCAGTACTTC. Translated, it gives CASSLGVPYEQYF.

The chain recombines TRBV27 with TRBJ2-1, with 10 bases identical to TRBD2. Per the germline V gene, CDR1 is MNHEY and CDR2 is SMNVEV (reference sequence). The V segment lost 3 bases and the J segment 8 bases; nucleotides outside the gene matches: 10. This CDR3 is 16 amino acids long. CDR3 bases: TGTGCCAGCAGTTTTGGGCTAGCGGGAGTAATGGATGAGCAGTTCTTC. It is translated as CASSFGLAGVMDEQFF.

The rearrangement joins TRBV28 to TRBJ1-6; tentative D call: TRBD1 (6 bases). Germline CDR1 MDHEN, CDR2 SYDVKM. This CDR3 has 12 residues. V gave up 6 bases and J gave up 9 bases, with 9 bases separating them. The CDR3 DNA reads as TGTGCCAGCAGCCGACAGGTTTCACCCCTCCACTTT. The encoded protein is CASSRQVSPLHF.

This clone was detected only once. One end of the junction is discordant with germline, which a read error may explain. The chain uses TRBV28 and TRBJ2-2; 15 nucleotides line up with TRBD2. CDR1 MDHEN and CDR2 SYDVKM come from the germline V gene. The length of the CDR3 is 17 residues. CDR3 bases: TGTGCCAGCAGTTCCGGGACTAGCGGGGGGCCGGCCGGGGAGCTGTTTTTC. This encodes CASSSGTSGGPAGELFF.

This clone was counted a few times. This chain links TRBV7-8 with TRBJ2-7; D might be TRBD1 or TRBD2, each matching 5 bases. This CDR3 region has 15 residues. Germline CDR1 and CDR2: SGHVS and FQNEAQ. V shed 5 bases and J shed 4 bases, with 18 bases lying between them. The CDR3 region has the DNA TGTGCCAGCAGCCCAGCCGGGACCAGACTATACGAGCAGTACTTC. Protein sequence: CASSPAGTRLYEQYF.